These T cell receptor beta chains were read from a single sample in a study of OX40 agonist ivuxolimab in advanced cancers. Produced via immunoSEQ multiplex PCR; TCRdb's table is partial and in-frame only. The sample shows 25,000 to 35,000 clones, around 76% of them seen only once. The specimen comprised CD4+ or CD8+ T cells sorted from blood, sampled in a trial of the OX40 agonist ivuxolimab. The receptor source for this set is an adult with an advanced solid tumor such as melanoma, head and neck, liver or kidney cancer. The CDR3 runs from the conserved cysteine through the conserved F or W. The D gene is left open where the match is weak. The size entry is marked missing in some rows and otherwise reads once, few, many or a size class.

D	V	size	J	CDR3	DNA
.	TRBV6-6	.	TRBJ2-2	CASSYPPGELFF	TGTGCCAGCAGTTACCCCCCCGGGGAGCTGTTTTTT
.	TRBV5-6	.	TRBJ2-5	CASSLEGPGARDQETQYF	TGTGCCAGCAGCTTGGAGGGGCCGGGGGCGAGAGATCAAGAGACCCAGTACTTC
.	TRBV28	.	TRBJ1-5	CASNRPGQGNQPQHF	TGTGCCAGCAATCGACCAGGGCAAGGCAATCAGCCCCAGCATTTT
.	TRBV19	few	TRBJ2-3	CASSIGAGGTDTQYF	TGTGCCAGTAGTATAGGGGCAGGGGGCACAGATACGCAGTATTTT
.	TRBV5-1	.	TRBJ2-3	CASSEPWGADTQYF	TGCGCCAGCAGTGAGCCCTGGGGGGCGGATACGCAGTATTTT
.	TRBV4-3	.	TRBJ1-1	CASSQVLRGANTEAFF	TGCGCCAGCAGCCAAGTTCTGAGGGGGGCAAACACTGAAGCTTTCTTT
.	TRBV2	.	TRBJ2-7	CASSSYEQYF	TGTGCCAGCAGCTCCTACGAGCAGTACTTC
TRBD2	TRBV4-1	.	TRBJ2-5	CASSLSGEGTQYF	TGCGCCAGCAGCCTTAGCGGGGAAGGGACCCAGTACTTC
TRBD1	TRBV7-2	.	TRBJ2-3	CASSLGTADTQYF	TGTGCCAGCAGCTTGGGGACAGCAGATACGCAGTATTTT
TRBD1	TRBV19	.	TRBJ2-7	CASSPPGQGGEQYF	TGTGCCAGTAGTCCGCCGGGACAGGGAGGCGAGCAGTACTTC
.	TRBV30	.	TRBJ2-2	CAWRAGQNTGELFF	TGTGCCTGGAGGGCGGGACAGAACACCGGGGAGCTGTTTTTT
.	TRBV19	.	TRBJ2-5	CASQKGGFGETQYF	TGTGCCAGCCAAAAGGGGGGGTTTGGAGAGACCCAGTACTTC
.	TRBV28	.	TRBJ2-7	CASSLGNFKPYEQYF	TGTGCCAGCAGTTTGGGAAACTTTAAGCCCTACGAGCAGTACTTC
TRBD2	TRBV7-2	.	TRBJ2-1	CASSFFGGGTYNEQFF	TGTGCCAGCAGCTTTTTCGGGGGAGGGACCTACAATGAGCAGTTCTTC
TRBD2	TRBV2	few	TRBJ2-2	CASSAGGGTGELFF	TGTGCCAGCTCGGCGGGAGGGGGTACCGGGGAGCTGTTTTTT
TRBD1	TRBV18	.	TRBJ1-5	CASSRQGDDQPQHF	TGTGCCAGCTCGAGACAGGGGGATGATCAGCCCCAGCATTTT
.	TRBV6-1	.	TRBJ1-2	CASSEPLNNYGYTF	TGTGCCAGCAGCGAACCACTCAATAACTATGGCTACACCTTC
TRBD1	TRBV14	.	TRBJ1-1	CASSQPGTANTEAFF	TGTGCCAGCAGCCAACCCGGGACAGCGAACACTGAAGCTTTCTTT
.	TRBV2	.	TRBJ2-4	CASSERRVLTAKNIQYF	TGTGCCAGCAGTGAAAGGAGGGTCTTAACGGCCAAAAACATTCAGTACTTC
.	TRBV2	.	TRBJ1-1	CASSERFGGSTEAFF	TGTGCCAGCAGTGAAAGGTTCGGGGGGAGCACTGAAGCTTTCTTT
TRBD1	TRBV5-4	.	TRBJ1-3	CASSLGGTGSGNTIYF	TGTGCCAGCAGCTTGGGAGGGACAGGTTCTGGAAACACCATATATTTT
.	TRBV4-1	medium-sized	TRBJ2-1	CASSQEDPAWEQFF	TGCGCCAGCAGCCAGGAGGACCCAGCGTGGGAGCAGTTCTTC
.	TRBV19	.	TRBJ2-1	CASGGLNLFSYNEQFF	TGTGCCAGTGGAGGATTAAACCTTTTCTCCTACAATGAGCAGTTCTTC
TRBD1	TRBV5-4	.	TRBJ1-1	CASSLPGGLAFF	TGTGCCAGCAGCTTGCCAGGGGGCTTGGCTTTCTTT
.	TRBV18	once	TRBJ2-5	CASSGGIQETQYF	TGTGCCAGCTCAGGAGGGATCCAAGAGACCCAGTACTTC
TRBD1	TRBV7-2	.	TRBJ1-4	CASSLAFGQGGEKLFF	TGTGCCAGCAGCTTAGCGTTTGGACAGGGTGGTGAAAAACTGTTTTTT
TRBD1	TRBV19	.	TRBJ2-7	CASSIDGQGIYEQYF	TGTGCCAGTAGTATAGATGGACAGGGAATCTACGAGCAGTACTTC
TRBD2	TRBV10-3	.	TRBJ2-2	CAIRGGLANTGELFF	TGTGCCATCAGGGGGGGACTAGCGAACACCGGGGAGCTGTTTTTT
TRBD1	TRBV7-8	.	TRBJ1-5	CASSSLRDRAGQPQHF	TGTGCCAGCAGCTCGCTCCGGGACAGGGCTGGACAGCCCCAGCATTTT
.	TRBV6-5	few	TRBJ1-5	CASSYLHFSNQPQHF	TGTGCCAGCAGTTACCTACATTTTAGCAATCAGCCCCAGCATTTT
.	TRBV6-5	.	TRBJ1-2	CASSTQGYGYTF	TGTGCCAGCAGCACTCAGGGTTATGGCTACACCTTC
TRBD1	TRBV6-6	few	TRBJ1-5	CASSRTGNSNQPQHF	TGTGCCAGCAGCCGGACAGGGAATAGCAATCAGCCCCAGCATTTT
.	TRBV9	.	TRBJ1-5	CASSVGINDNQPQHF	TGTGCCAGCAGCGTAGGGATCAATGACAATCAGCCCCAGCATTTT
.	TRBV5-4	.	TRBJ1-2	CASSAGSNLGYTF	TGTGCCAGCAGCGCCGGGTCGAACCTTGGCTACACCTTC
.	TRBV19	.	TRBJ1-1	CASSRGDAQNTEAFF	TGTGCCAGTAGTAGGGGGGACGCCCAGAACACTGAAGCTTTCTTT
TRBD1	TRBV4-2	.	TRBJ1-2	CASSPETGRGYTF	TGTGCCAGCAGCCCGGAGACAGGGAGGGGCTACACCTTC
.	TRBV10-3	.	TRBJ1-5	CAISESGNQPQHF	TGTGCCATCAGTGAGTCTGGGAATCAGCCCCAGCATTTT
TRBD2	TRBV5-1	.	TRBJ2-7	CASSPGTSAIYEQYF	TGCGCCAGCAGCCCAGGGACTAGCGCGATCTACGAGCAGTACTTC
.	TRBV4-2	.	TRBJ1-3	CASSQVLGSRNTIYF	TGTGCCAGCAGCCAAGTGCTGGGGAGTAGAAACACCATATATTTT
TRBD2	TRBV7-3	few	TRBJ2-5	CASSFYHRWGLAGEFGQETQYF	TGTGCCAGCAGCTTTTACCACAGGTGGGGACTAGCGGGAGAGTTTGGTCAAGAGACCCAGTACTTC
TRBD2	TRBV7-6	.	TRBJ2-3	CASSPEGLAGLTDTQYF	TGTGCCAGCAGCCCCGAGGGACTAGCGGGCCTCACAGATACGCAGTATTTT
.	TRBV5-1	few	TRBJ2-7	CASNEGVASHEQYF	TGCGCCAGCAACGAGGGTGTCGCATCCCACGAGCAGTACTTC
TRBD1	TRBV10-3	once	TRBJ1-1	CAISGGQGAFSTEAFF	TGTGCCATCAGTGGGGGACAGGGCGCATTCAGCACTGAAGCTTTCTTT
.	TRBV28	.	TRBJ2-7	CASSSFTYEQYF	TGTGCCAGCAGTTCCTTCACCTACGAGCAGTACTTC
.	TRBV4-2	.	TRBJ2-3	CASSQEKGGVDTQYF	TGTGCCAGCAGCCAAGAAAAGGGGGGGGTAGATACGCAGTATTTT
.	TRBV18	.	TRBJ1-1	CASSPSSMGTEAFF	TGTGCCAGCTCACCTTCTTCCATGGGCACTGAAGCTTTCTTT
TRBD2	TRBV30	.	TRBJ2-3	CACRTSGATDTQYF	TGTGCCTGCAGGACTAGCGGGGCCACAGATACGCAGTATTTT
.	TRBV2	few	TRBJ1-5	CASRYTGGQPQHF	TGTGCCAGCAGGTACACGGGTGGTCAGCCCCAGCATTTT